A single sample is the source of the 11 T cell receptor beta chains below, sequenced in a study of vaccination effects on CD4 cells after COVID-19. Expansion of antigen-specific CD4+ T cells with viral peptide pools was carried out by the ViraFEST assay before sequencing. Isolation of CD4+ T cells took place after about nine days of culture. Neither prior SARS-CoV-2 infection nor positive nucleocapsid antibodies were present in the vaccine recipients. The protocol was immunoSEQ multiplex PCR, while the TCRdb copy is restricted to in-frame clones and leaves out a portion. The data show 30,000 to 45,000 clones, with 55% to 75% seen just once and approximately 22% held by the top ten. Their antigens are not known. The material sequenced was CD4+ T cells from PBMCs cultured with SARS-CoV-2 spike peptides, taken before COVID-19 vaccination. The receptor source for this set is a human donor who received a COVID-19 vaccine.

The chain employs TRBV29-1 and TRBJ2-1, with unresolved D. V lost 4 bases to trimming and J lost 6 bases, with 19 bases between them. The CDR3 is made up of 15 amino acids. Looked up from germline, CDR1 is SQVTM and CDR2 is ANQGSEA. CDR3 DNA: TGCAGCGTTGCCCTGAGATCCTCGGCAGGCAATGAGCAGTTCTTC. It is translated as CSVALRSSAGNEQFF.

The chain links TRBV6-5 to TRBJ2-5; a possible D gene is TRBD1 (6 bases). V was shortened by 7 bases and J by 4 bases, with 10 bases between the two germline ends. Germline loops: CDR1 MNHEY, CDR2 SVGAGI. The CDR3 has 12 amino acids. CDR3 bases: TGTGCCAGCACAGGGGATGTAGAGACCCAGTACTTC. It specifies CASTGDVETQYF.

V usage is TRBV3-1 (or the pseudogene TRBV3-2) and J usage is TRBJ2-4, with unresolved D. In germline, CDR1 is LGHDT, CDR2 YNNKEL (reference sequence). This CDR3 is 13 amino acids long. V was pared by 3 bases and J by 7 bases, with 10 bases between. The DNA of the CDR3 is TGTGCCAGCAGCCACGCCGCATTGAACATTCAGTACTTC. Amino acid sequence: CASSHAALNIQYF.

This clone was observed a handful of times. The chain has TRBV7-9 and TRBJ2-6, with TRBD1 as a possible D gene (5 bases). The ends were cut back, 2 bases at V and 1 base at J, with 9 bases in the middle. The CDR3 contains 16 residues. Germline lookup yields CDR1 SEHNR and CDR2 FQNEAQ (reference sequence). The CDR3 region is CASSLQGPSGANVLTF. CDR3 DNA: TGTGCCAGCAGCTTACAGGGTCCGTCTGGGGCCAACGTCCTGACTTTC.

This chain links TRBV6-2 or TRBV6-3 with TRBJ2-6; 7 positions agree with TRBD1. Per germline, CDR1 MNHEY and CDR2 SVGEGT. Trimming at V came to 4 bases and at J to 2 bases, leaving 2 bases not matched to a gene. This CDR3 spans 15 amino acids. The CDR3 loop reads CASSSTGAGANVLTF. As DNA, the CDR3 is TGTGCCAGCAGTTCCACAGGGGCTGGGGCCAACGTCCTGACTTTC.

This clone is judged medium-sized (0.01 to 0.1%). The chain has TRBV5-1 and TRBJ1-1; possible D gene TRBD1, 6 bases. This CDR3 contains 14 residues. The V end was cut by 3 bases, the J end by 1 base, with 10 bases between. Germline lookup yields CDR1 SGHRS and CDR2 YFSETQ. As DNA, the CDR3 is TGCGCCAGCAGCTCTGGACAGCCGAACACTGAAGCTTTCTTT. Translating gives CASSSGQPNTEAFF. Looking up the rest from reference TRBV5-1 and TRBJ1-1 gives the full variable domain: KAGVTQTPRYLIKTRGQQVTLSCSPISGHRSVSWYQQTPGQGLQFLFEYFSETQRNKGNFPGRFSGRQFSNSRSEMNVSTLELGDSALYLCASSSGQPNTEAFFGQGTRLTVV.

The chain is built from TRBV27 and TRBJ1-4, with 8 bases identical to TRBD1. Germline V gene data show CDR1 as MNHEY and CDR2 as SMNVEV (reference sequence). Trimming cost V 10 bases and J 12 bases; bases outside gene matches: 16. The CDR3 consists of 14 residues. The CDR3 DNA follows: TGTGCCACCAGGGACAGGCCAGACTCTCTCCAACTGTTTTTT. It translates to CATRDRPDSLQLFF.

The CDR3 is CASSPRGLGGTNEKLFF. The DNA of the CDR3 is TGTGCCAGCTCACCAAGGGGCCTCGGGGGAACTAATGAAAAACTGTTTTTT. The chain couples TRBV18 to TRBJ1-4; a possible D gene is TRBD1 (5 bases). Trimming left V 2 bases short and J 1 base short, with 14 bases between. Germline CDR1 is KGHSH and CDR2 is LQKENI. The CDR3 totals 17 residues.

CDR3 loop: CASSADSLYYGYTF. The DNA for the CDR3 is TGTGCCAGCAGTGCGGACAGCCTTTACTATGGCTACACCTTC. V and J are TRBV2 and TRBJ1-2; possibly TRBD1 for D (6 bases). The CDR3 covers 14 residues. The V gene lost 4 bases and the J gene lost 3 bases, with 12 bases spanning the gap. From germline, CDR1 is SNHLY and CDR2 FYNNEI.

The chain carries TRBV21-1 and TRBJ2-1; the table calls TRBD2, which could not be checked here. TRBV21-1 is a recognized pseudogene. The CDR3 sequence is 12 residues long. CDR3 region: CASSILTVEQFF. CDR3 DNA sequence: TGTGCCAGCAGTATCCTAACCGTTGAGCAGTTCTTC.

A few counts support this clone. CDR3 protein: CASSYQTENTEAFF. In nucleotides, the CDR3 is TGTGCCAGCTCATACCAAACAGAGAACACTGAAGCTTTCTTT. This chain connects TRBV18 to TRBJ1-1; no clear D. Germline assignment: CDR1 KGHSH and CDR2 LQKENI. The CDR3 contains 14 residues. Trimming left V 5 bases short and J 1 base short, with 11 bases between.